The 25 T cell receptor beta chains presented below share a single source sample, sequenced in a study of early T cells in non-severe SARS-CoV-2 infection. TCRdb re-called the 5' RACE reads with MiXCR, one entry per CDR3 protein. The table includes about 61,000 distinct CDR3 sequences, roughly a tenth detected once. Sequenced: whole blood. The origin of the receptors is an adult who was a healthcare worker with PCR-confirmed SARS-CoV-2 infection or an uninfected control (not recorded which).

This clonotype was picked up many times. This chain joins TRBV6-5 and TRBJ2-1, with a tentative D call TRBD2 (5 bases). Looked up from germline, CDR1 is MNHEY and CDR2 is SVGAGI. The V gene lost 0 bases and the J gene lost 14 bases, with 17 bases spanning the gap. The CDR3 has 14 residues. This CDR3 is CASSYSLGVATEFF. The CDR3 DNA reads TGTGCCAGCAGTTACTCCCTCGGGGTCGCCACCGAGTTCTTC.

This clonotype was counted a few times. The rearrangement joins TRBV9 to TRBJ1-6; unclear D gene. The CDR3 sequence is 15 residues long. Germline V gives CDR1 SGDLS, CDR2 YYNGEE. V shed 5 bases and J shed 0 bases, with 9 bases lying between them. The CDR3 is CASSSSSSYNSPLHF. CDR3 DNA sequence: TGTGCCAGCAGTTCTTCCAGCTCCTATAATTCACCCCTCCACTTT.

This clonotype was seen at least ten times. The chain has TRBV18 and TRBJ2-7; D is ambiguous. Per germline, CDR1 KGHSH and CDR2 LQKENI. The CDR3 sequence is 11 residues long. The ends were cut back, 4 bases at V and 3 bases at J, with 4 bases in the middle. CDR3 nucleotides: TGTGCCAGCTCACTTAGCTACGAGCAGTACTTC. It yields the protein CASSLSYEQYF.

Ten or more counts support this clonotype. J is TRBJ1-1 and V is TRBV7-9; a weak D match, TRBD1 (5 bases). Germline CDR1 is SEHNR and CDR2 is FQNEAQ (reference sequence). The CDR3 contains 14 residues. Trimming pared 5 bases from V and 10 bases from J, leaving 20 bases between. The CDR3 bases are TGTGCCAGCAGCCGCGGATCGGGGGGAGGGGCAGCTTTCTTT. It encodes CASSRGSGGGAAFF.

The chain joins TRBV5-4 to TRBJ2-3; 7 nucleotides agree with TRBD1. The CDR3 is 15 amino acids. Germline CDR1 SGHNT, CDR2 YYREEE (reference sequence). The junction had 7 bases not matched to a gene; V was cut back by 4 bases and J by 2 bases. CDR3 in amino acids: CASSPRQGPTDTQYF. The CDR3 nucleotides read TGTGCCAGCAGCCCAAGACAGGGCCCCACAGATACGCAGTATTTT.

This clonotype appeared many times. The chain carries TRBV20-1 and TRBJ2-5, with 7 bases identical to TRBD1. The CDR3 extends over 16 amino acids. V shed 4 bases, J shed 8 bases, and the junction held 19 bases outside the gene matches. Germline V gene sequence: CDR1 DFQATT, CDR2 SNEGSKA (reference sequence). CDR3 region: CSAIKEPPGQLKTQYF. CDR3 nucleotides: TGCAGTGCTATCAAGGAACCTCCGGGACAGTTGAAAACCCAGTACTTC.

Many counts were recorded for this clonotype. V usage is TRBV2 and J usage is TRBJ2-7; a weak D match, TRBD1 (6 bases). Looked up from germline, CDR1 is SNHLY and CDR2 is FYNNEI. This CDR3 contains 13 residues. V was cut by 7 bases and J by 3 bases, with 13 bases left in between. CDR3 loop: CASKAGADYEQYF. CDR3 bases: TGTGCCAGCAAGGCAGGGGCGGACTACGAGCAGTACTTC. Filled out from reference TRBV2 and TRBJ2-7, the complete variable domain reads EPEVTQTPSHQVTQMGQEVILRCVPISNHLYFYWYRQILGQKVEFLVSFYNNEISEKSEIFDDQFSVERPDGSNFTLKIRSTKLEDSAMYFCASKAGADYEQYFGPGTRLTVT.

This rearrangement joins TRBV14 to TRBJ2-5; no clear D. The CDR3 length is 12 residues. Trimming shortened V by 5 bases and J by 4 bases, and 8 bases separated the two germline ends. CDR1 and CDR2 (germline): SGHDN, FVKESK. CDR3 sequence: CASSFGLETQYF. Here the CDR3 DNA reads TGTGCCAGCAGCTTTGGGCTAGAGACCCAGTACTTC.

With regard to this clonotype: A read error is possible here, since a much larger clone lies one base away. The V gene is TRBV7-3, the J gene TRBJ2-6; no clear D gene. The CDR3 extends over 13 amino acids. The germline gives CDR1 SGHTA, CDR2 FQGTGA. Trimming removed 5 bases at V and 8 bases at J, with 10 bases between. The CDR3 nucleotides are TGTGCCAGCAGCGATTCAAGTCCCAACGTCCTGACTTTC. Encoded protein: CASSDSSPNVLTF.

This clonotype was seen a handful of times. The chain recombines TRBV20-1 with TRBJ2-3, with 7 positions matching TRBD2. The length of the CDR3 is 14 residues. The J segment lost 8 bases and the V segment lost 8 bases, leaving 16 bases of the junction unmatched. Per germline, CDR1 DFQATT and CDR2 SNEGSKA (reference sequence). CDR3 coding DNA: TGCAGTACTGGATTTCCGGGGAGGGGTGGTACGCAGTATTTT. This codes for CSTGFPGRGGTQYF.

This clonotype appeared many times. The genes are TRBV7-2 and TRBJ1-2; 8 bases align to TRBD1. CDR3 size: 15 residues. CDR1 SGHTA and CDR2 FQGNSA come from the germline V gene. J was trimmed by 0 bases and V by 4 bases; bases with no gene match: 4. The CDR3 nucleotides read TGTGCCAGCAGCTCTCCGGACAGGGCTAACTATGGCTACACCTTC. It codes for CASSSPDRANYGYTF.

The chain employs TRBV30 and TRBJ1-1; D remains unclear. The CDR3 sequence is 16 residues long. The V gene's germline CDR1 is GTSNPN and CDR2 SVGIG (reference sequence). V was cut by 0 bases and J by 0 bases, with 14 bases left in between. CDR3 protein: CAWSVRRFPMNTEAFF. DNA of the CDR3: TGTGCCTGGAGTGTACGCAGGTTCCCCATGAACACTGAAGCTTTCTTT.

CDR3 sequence (DNA): TGCAGCTCAAAGAGGAGTACTGAAGCTTTCTTT. Its protein product is CSSKRSTEAFF. J is TRBJ1-1 and V is TRBV29-1; D is uncertain. V gave up 8 bases and J gave up 5 bases, with 12 bases separating them. Germline V CDR1 and CDR2: SQVTM, ANQGSEA. The CDR3 sequence is 11 residues long.

This clonotype was seen repeatedly, ten times or more. The chain combines TRBV12-3 or TRBV12-4 with TRBJ2-3, with D possibly TRBD2 on 6 matching bases. V shed 2 bases and J shed 1 base, with 13 bases lying between them. The CDR3 totals 16 residues. CDR3 in DNA: TGTGCCAGCAGTTTATATAGCGGAATTGGCACAGATACGCAGTATTTT. This gives the protein CASSLYSGIGTDTQYF.

This clonotype has only a few counts. V gene TRBV2 combines with J gene TRBJ2-3, with 10 bases matching TRBD1. The CDR3 is 16 amino acids. Germline V CDR1 and CDR2: SNHLY, FYNNEI. V was pared by 5 bases and J by 1 base, with 6 bases of the junction left unmatched. The CDR3 DNA is TGTGCCAGCAGTTTAGACAGGGGGCTTGGCACAGATACGCAGTATTTT. As protein: CASSLDRGLGTDTQYF.

In this sample, this clonotype turned up many times. The gene calls are TRBV29-1 and TRBJ1-1, with no clear D. The CDR3 has 10 amino acids. V was shortened by 7 bases and J by 10 bases, with 13 bases between the two germline ends. Germline CDR1 and CDR2: SQVTM and ANQGSEA. The CDR3 DNA reads as TGCAGCGGTGAGGTTGGATCAGCTTTCTTT. Amino acids: CSGEVGSAFF.

The chain is built from TRBV20-1 and TRBJ2-2, with D possibly being TRBD1 (6 bases). CDR1 DFQATT and CDR2 SNEGSKA come from the germline V gene (reference sequence). With 4 bases removed from V and 2 bases from J, the gap between germline ends came to 11 bases. The CDR3 is 14 amino acids. The CDR3 region is CSAIPRGNTGELFF. The CDR3 DNA follows: TGCAGTGCTATCCCCAGGGGAAACACCGGGGAGCTGTTTTTT.

The rearrangement uses TRBV5-1 and TRBJ2-5; D ambiguous. With 0 bases removed from V and 7 bases from J, the gap between germline ends came to 16 bases. Germline CDR1 SGHRS, CDR2 YFSETQ. CDR3 length: 15 residues. For the CDR3, the DNA is TGCGCCAGCAGCTTGGCCGGAAATTTCTGGGGGACCCAGTACTTC. Its protein product is CASSLAGNFWGTQYF.

This clonotype occurred many times. J is TRBJ1-1 and V is TRBV29-1; D is ambiguous. CDR1 SQVTM and CDR2 ANQGSEA come from the germline V gene. The germline V and J ends were trimmed by 4 bases and 5 bases, with 11 bases remaining between them. The length of the CDR3 is 12 residues. CDR3 protein: CSVAERGTEAFF. The CDR3 DNA is TGCAGCGTTGCCGAACGAGGGACTGAAGCTTTCTTT. Full variable domain (remainder filled in from reference TRBV29-1 and TRBJ1-1): SAVISQKPSRDICQRGTSLTIQCQVDSQVTMMFWYRQQPGQSLTLIATANQGSEATYESGFVIDKFPISRPNLTFSTLTVSNMSPEDSSIYLCSVAERGTEAFFGQGTRLTVV.

This clonotype has just a few counts. The chain couples TRBV29-1 to TRBJ1-2; D not resolved. V lost 6 bases, J lost 0 bases, and 5 bases lay in between. CDR3 size: 11 residues. CDR1 SQVTM and CDR2 ANQGSEA come from the germline V gene. CDR3 sequence reads: CSVGPNYGYTF. The CDR3, as DNA: TGCAGCGTAGGGCCTAACTATGGCTACACCTTC.

The chain has TRBV7-9 and TRBJ2-1; 8 bases map to TRBD2. With V trimmed by 4 bases and J by 8 bases, 13 bases remained unmatched. This CDR3 has 16 amino acids. The germline gives CDR1 SEHNR, CDR2 FQNEAQ (reference sequence). The CDR3 sequence is CASSSYGAGARDEQFF. The CDR3 DNA is TGTGCCAGCAGCTCCTACGGAGCGGGGGCTCGGGATGAGCAGTTCTTC.

This clonotype was detected only a few times. The chain links TRBV7-6 to TRBJ2-1, with TRBD1 matching 9 bases. After removal of 2 bases from V and 0 bases from J, the junction contained 2 bases not matched to a gene. Per the germline V gene, CDR1 is SGHVS and CDR2 is FNYEAQ. This CDR3 is built from 16 residues. CDR3 amino acids: CASSLSGQGSYNEQFF. In DNA form, the CDR3 reads TGTGCCAGCAGCTTATCGGGACAGGGCTCCTACAATGAGCAGTTCTTC. Full variable domain (remainder filled in from reference TRBV7-6 and TRBJ2-1): GAGVSQSPRYKVTKRGQDVALRCDPISGHVSLYWYRQALGQGPEFLTYFNYEAQQDKSGLPNDRFSAERPEGSISTLTIQRTEQRDSAMYRCASSLSGQGSYNEQFFGPGTRLTVL.

This clonotype was found many times. The chain has TRBV6-2 or TRBV6-3 and TRBJ1-5, with D possibly matching TRBD1 (5 bases). The germline V gene has CDR1 MNHEY and CDR2 SVGEGT. V was clipped by 6 bases and J by 9 bases, with 18 bases between them. This CDR3 is 14 amino acids long. The CDR3 DNA reads TGTGCCAGCAGAGATGGACGGGGACGGACGCCCCAGCATTTT. Translated, it gives CASRDGRGRTPQHF.

This clonotype occurred many times. The gene calls are TRBV5-4 and TRBJ2-5, with D unclear. The CDR3 length is 14 residues. Germline V CDR1 and CDR2: SGHNT, YYREEE (reference sequence). V gave up 3 bases and J gave up 5 bases, with 14 bases separating them. CDR3 sequence reads: CASSSRVGRETQYF. CDR3 in DNA: TGTGCCAGCAGCTCAAGGGTAGGCCGTGAGACCCAGTACTTC. The whole variable domain, remainder taken from reference TRBV5-4 and TRBJ2-5, is ETGVTQSPTHLIKTRGQQVTLRCSSQSGHNTVSWYQQALGQGPQFIFQYYREEENGRGNFPPRFSGLQFPNYSSELNVNALELDDSALYLCASSSRVGRETQYFGPGTRLLVL.

J is TRBJ2-7 and V is TRBV6-2 or TRBV6-3, with D possibly matching TRBD2 (5 bases). Germline CDR1 is MNHEY and CDR2 is SVGEGT. CDR3 length: 13 residues. Trimming cost V 5 bases and J 9 bases, with 17 bases left between them. The CDR3 DNA follows: TGTGCCAGCAGTCCGGACTCCCTTTCTTGGCAGTACTTC. Amino acid sequence: CASSPDSLSWQYF.